This section outlines one T cell receptor beta chain sequence together with its context. This sample is part of a study of T cells expressing NK-cell markers. Each CDR3 protein gets one entry in TCRdb, which reprocessed the 5' RACE reads and gives no DNA. The listing records 500,000 or so distinct CDR3 sequences. CDR3 length equals 18 residues. The germline V gene encodes CDR1 MNHEY and CDR2 SVGEGT. This TCR came from a man aged 18 to 35 in good health. The rearrangement links TRBV6-2 or TRBV6-3 to TRBJ2-3; with no DNA, the TCRdb D assignment of TRBD2 cannot be verified. The sequenced sample was blood T cells: a sorted CD56 or NKG2C T cell subset, CD4+ or CD8+ T cells, or bulk PBMC T cells (not recorded which). The CDR3: CASSSVKPGLAGRNTQYF.